This TCR beta chain came from a study of shared clonotypes between healthy human individuals. Study results and caveats: Naive CD4 clonotype sharing across a few donors was approximately 5%.

For this clone: Antigen: not known.

Free of recent acute infections or vaccinations, the donors were healthy HIV-negative adults. The donor cohort consisted entirely of Caucasian adults residing in Nashville, Tennessee. Naive CD4+ cells were CD45RA-selected; the remaining cells were memory. The method was immunoSEQ multiplex PCR; TCRdb's version includes in-frame clones alone and lacks a portion of them. The profile shows fewer than 3 million clones, roughly 92% of them singletons. The CDR3 spans 15 residues. From germline, CDR1 is GTSNPN and CDR2 SVGIG (reference sequence). Unmatched junction bases numbered 3, after V lost 2 bases and J lost 2 bases.

The sequence came from a man between 18 and 35 years old in good health. Some clones in this sample may be carry-over from other donors' samples. The gene calls are TRBV30 and TRBJ2-1, with 10 bases that match TRBD2. The sequenced sample consisted of naive CD4+ T cells from PBMCs. The subset: CD45RA+ positively selected. CDR3 sequence reads: CAWSPGLAAYNEQFF. DNA for the CDR3: TGTGCCTGGAGTCCAGGACTAGCGGCCTACAATGAGCAGTTCTTC. The entire variable domain, with the rest obtained from reference TRBV30 and TRBJ2-1, is as follows: SQTIHQWPATLVQPVGSPLSLECTVEGTSNPNLYWYRQAAGRGLQLLFYSVGIGQISSEVPQNLSASRPQDRQFILSSKKLLLSDSGFYLCAWSPGLAAYNEQFFGPGTRLTVL.